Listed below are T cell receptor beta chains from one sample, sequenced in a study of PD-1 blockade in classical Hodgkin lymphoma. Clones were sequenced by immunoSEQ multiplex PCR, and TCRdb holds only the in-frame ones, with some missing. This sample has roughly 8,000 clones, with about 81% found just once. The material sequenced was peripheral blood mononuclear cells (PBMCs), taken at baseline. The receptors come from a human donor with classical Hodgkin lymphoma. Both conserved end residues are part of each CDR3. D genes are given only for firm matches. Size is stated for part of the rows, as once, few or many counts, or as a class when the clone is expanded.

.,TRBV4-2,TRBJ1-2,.,TGTGCCAGCAGCCAAGATATGGGGGCCAGCTATGGCTACACCTTC,CASSQDMGASYGYTF
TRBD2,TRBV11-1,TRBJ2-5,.,TGTGCCAGCAGCTTAGGGTTGCGGGGGGGCGCGGAGACCCAGTACTTC,CASSLGLRGGAETQYF
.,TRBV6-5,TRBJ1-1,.,TGTGCCAGCAGTTACAGGGTGCGGGAGAACACTGAAGCTTTCTTT,CASSYRVRENTEAFF
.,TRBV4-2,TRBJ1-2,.,TGTGCCAGCAGCCCTCCTGAGAGCGACCCGACTTCCAACTATGGCTACACCTTC,CASSPPESDPTSNYGYTF
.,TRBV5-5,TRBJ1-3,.,TGTGCCAGCAGCCCGGACAGCTCTGGAAACACCATATATTTT,CASSPDSSGNTIYF
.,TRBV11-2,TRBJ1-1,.,TGTGCCAGCATCCCACGTTTAGTAACCGGTGTTGAGGCTGAAGCTTTCTTT,CASIPRLVTGVEAEAFF
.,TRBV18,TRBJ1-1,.,TGTGCCAGCTCGACAGGTATGAACACTGAAGCTTTCTTT,CASSTGMNTEAFF
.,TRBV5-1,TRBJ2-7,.,TGCGCCAGCAGCTTTGCCGGCTACGAGCAGTACTTC,CASSFAGYEQYF
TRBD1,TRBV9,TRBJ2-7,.,TGTGCCAGCAGCGTAGCCGGGACAGACGAGCAGTACTTC,CASSVAGTDEQYF
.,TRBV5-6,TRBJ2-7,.,TGTGCCAGCAGCGCCCTGGGCAGCCCCTACGAGCAGTACTTC,CASSALGSPYEQYF
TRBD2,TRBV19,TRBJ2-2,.,TGTGCCAGTAGTTCAACTAGCGCATGGACCGGGGAGCTGTTTTTT,CASSSTSAWTGELFF
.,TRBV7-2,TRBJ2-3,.,TGTGCCAGCACCCTCACCCCGGGAATCGGAGATACGCAGTATTTT,CASTLTPGIGDTQYF
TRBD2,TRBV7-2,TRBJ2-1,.,TGTGCCAGCAGCTTAAGTTCTAGCGGGAACCCTTACAATGAGCAGTTCTTC,CASSLSSSGNPYNEQFF
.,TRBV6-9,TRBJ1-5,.,TGTGCCAGCACGCTCCACGTAGGCAATCAGCCCCAGCATTTT,CASTLHVGNQPQHF
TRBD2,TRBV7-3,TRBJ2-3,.,TGTGCCAGCAGCTTAATCGGCGTAGCGGGAGGGCCAACAGATACGCAGTATTTT,CASSLIGVAGGPTDTQYF
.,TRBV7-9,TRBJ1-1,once,TGTGCCAGCAGCAACACAGGGTACGGTGAAGCTTTCTTT,CASSNTGYGEAFF
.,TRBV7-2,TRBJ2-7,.,TGTGCCAGCAGCCCCCTCAAGGGGTCCTACGAGCAGTACTTC,CASSPLKGSYEQYF
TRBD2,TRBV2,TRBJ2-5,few,TGTGCCAGCAGTAGGGGAACTAGCGGGAGGGGGGGTCAAGAGACCCAGTACTTC,CASSRGTSGRGGQETQYF
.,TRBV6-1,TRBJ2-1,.,TGTGCCAGCAGTGGGACTTACCGACTCAACTACAATGAGCAGTTCTTC,CASSGTYRLNYNEQFF
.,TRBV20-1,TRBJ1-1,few,TGCAGTGCTAGAGATTGGAACTTT,CSARDWNF
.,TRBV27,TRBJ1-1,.,TGTGCCAGCAGTTTCGTAGGTCCCATGAACACTGAAGCTTTCTTT,CASSFVGPMNTEAFF
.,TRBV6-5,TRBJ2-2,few,TGTGCCAGCAGTCAGGACGGTGCGGACACCGGGGAGCTGTTTTTT,CASSQDGADTGELFF
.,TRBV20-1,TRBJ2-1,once,TGCAGTGCGCATAGGATGAGTGAGCAGTTCTTC,CSAHRMSEQFF
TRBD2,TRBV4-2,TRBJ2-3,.,TGTGCCAGCAGCCAAGTTCCCATTAACGCGGGAGGAGGAACCTCCACAGATACGCAGTATTTT,CASSQVPINAGGGTSTDTQYF
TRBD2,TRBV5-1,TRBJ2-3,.,TGCGCCAGCAGCTTGACCCCCCCCACCGGGACTAGCGGCACAGATACGCAGTATTTT,CASSLTPPTGTSGTDTQYF
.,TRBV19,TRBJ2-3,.,TGTACCAGTAAGCAGAGCACAGATACGCAGTATTTT,CTSKQSTDTQYF
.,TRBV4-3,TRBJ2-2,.,TGCGCCAGCAGCCAAGATCCGCAGGGACGCACCGGGGAGCTGTTTTTT,CASSQDPQGRTGELFF
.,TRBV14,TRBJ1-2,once,TGTGCCAGCAGCCGGACAGAACTCTATGGCTACACCTTC,CASSRTELYGYTF
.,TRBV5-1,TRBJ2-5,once,TGCGCCAGCAGCCTCATGTGGGGGAGCGCAGAGACCCAGTACTTC,CASSLMWGSAETQYF
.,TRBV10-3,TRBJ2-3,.,TGTGCCATCAGTGAGTCCGGGGACCCCAAAGGGTATTTT,CAISESGDPKGYF
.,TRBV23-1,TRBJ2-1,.,TGCGCCAACCCGCAGGGTTCGACGTGGGAATACAATGAGCAGTTCTTC,CANPQGSTWEYNEQFF
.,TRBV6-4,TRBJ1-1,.,TGTGCCAGCAGTCTCGACAGGAACACTGAAGCTTTCTTT,CASSLDRNTEAFF
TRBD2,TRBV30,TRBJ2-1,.,TGTGCCTGGAGTGTCGGGAGGGTACGTGAGCAGTTCTTC,CAWSVGRVREQFF